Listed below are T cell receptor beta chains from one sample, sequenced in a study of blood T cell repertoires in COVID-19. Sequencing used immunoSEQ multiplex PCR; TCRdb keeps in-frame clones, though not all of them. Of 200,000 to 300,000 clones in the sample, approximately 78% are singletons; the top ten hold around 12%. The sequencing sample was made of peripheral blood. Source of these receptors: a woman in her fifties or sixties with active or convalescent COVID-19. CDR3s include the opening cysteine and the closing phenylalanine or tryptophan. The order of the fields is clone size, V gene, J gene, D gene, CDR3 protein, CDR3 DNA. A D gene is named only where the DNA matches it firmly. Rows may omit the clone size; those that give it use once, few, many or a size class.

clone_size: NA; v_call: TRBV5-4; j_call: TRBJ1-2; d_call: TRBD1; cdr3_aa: CASSLGGAGGDPNYGYTF; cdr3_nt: TGTGCCAGCAGCTTGGGGGGGGCAGGGGGCGACCCTAACTATGGCTACACCTTC
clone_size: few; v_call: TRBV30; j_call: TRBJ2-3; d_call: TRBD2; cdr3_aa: CAWSGLEAGSTDTQYF; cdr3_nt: TGTGCCTGGTCGGGACTAGAAGCGGGCAGCACAGATACGCAGTATTTT
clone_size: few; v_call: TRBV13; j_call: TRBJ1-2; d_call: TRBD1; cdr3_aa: CASSRGTAPRYGYTF; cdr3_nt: TGTGCCAGCAGCCGAGGGACAGCACCGCGTTATGGCTACACCTTC
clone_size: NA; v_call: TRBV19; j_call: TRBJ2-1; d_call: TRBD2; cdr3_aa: CASSVAGRSSYNEQFF; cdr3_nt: TGTGCCAGTAGTGTAGCGGGGAGGAGCTCCTACAATGAGCAGTTCTTC
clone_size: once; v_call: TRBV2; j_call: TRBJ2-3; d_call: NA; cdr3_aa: CASSVVTTSTDTQYF; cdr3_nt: TGTGCCAGCAGCGTTGTGACTACTAGCACAGATACGCAGTATTTT
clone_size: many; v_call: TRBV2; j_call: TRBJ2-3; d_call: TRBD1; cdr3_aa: CASRAGTGRGVTDTQYF; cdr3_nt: TGTGCCAGCAGAGCCGGGACAGGGAGGGGGGTAACAGATACGCAGTATTTT
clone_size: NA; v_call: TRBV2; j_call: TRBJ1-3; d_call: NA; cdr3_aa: CASRQSFSGNTIYF; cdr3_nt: TGTGCCAGCCGACAGTCGTTCTCTGGAAACACCATATATTTT
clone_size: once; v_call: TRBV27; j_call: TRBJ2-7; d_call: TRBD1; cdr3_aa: CASSLSQTGLEQYF; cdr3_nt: TGTGCCAGCAGTTTATCGCAGACAGGGCTCGAGCAGTACTTC
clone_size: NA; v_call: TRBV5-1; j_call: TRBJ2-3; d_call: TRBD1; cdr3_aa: CATKDRGHVTDTQYF; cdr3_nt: TGCGCCACCAAGGACAGGGGGCATGTCACAGATACGCAGTATTTT
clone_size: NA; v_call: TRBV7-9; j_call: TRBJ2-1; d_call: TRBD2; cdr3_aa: CASSLASGGASEQFF; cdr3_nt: TGTGCCAGCAGCTTAGCCAGCGGGGGGGCTTCTGAGCAGTTCTTC
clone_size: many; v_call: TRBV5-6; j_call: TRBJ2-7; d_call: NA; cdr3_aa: CASSVLRGGYSYEQYF; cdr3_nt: TGTGCCAGCAGCGTATTGCGGGGCGGATACTCCTACGAGCAGTACTTC
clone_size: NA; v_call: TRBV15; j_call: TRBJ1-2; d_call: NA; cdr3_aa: CATSLERILYGYTF; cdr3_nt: TGTGCCACCAGCCTGGAGAGGATCCTCTATGGCTACACCTTC
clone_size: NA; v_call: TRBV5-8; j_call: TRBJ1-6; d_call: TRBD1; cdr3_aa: CASSLGGTGDSPLHF; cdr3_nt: TGTGCCAGCAGCTTGGGTGGGACAGGGGATTCACCCCTCCACTTT
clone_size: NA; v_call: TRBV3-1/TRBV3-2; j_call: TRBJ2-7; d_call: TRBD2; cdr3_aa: CASSQASGGSSYEQYF; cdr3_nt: TGTGCCAGCAGCCAGGCTAGCGGGGGATCTTCCTACGAGCAGTACTTC
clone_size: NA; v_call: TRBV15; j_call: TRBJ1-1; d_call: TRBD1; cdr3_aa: CATSRGGTANTEAFF; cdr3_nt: TGTGCCACCAGCAGAGGGGGGACAGCAAACACTGAAGCTTTCTTT
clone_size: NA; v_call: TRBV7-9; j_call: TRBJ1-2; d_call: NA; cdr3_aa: CASSLPQGGGYTF; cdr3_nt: TGTGCCAGCAGCTTACCCCAGGGAGGTGGCTACACCTTC
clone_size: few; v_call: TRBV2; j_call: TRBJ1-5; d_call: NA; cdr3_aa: CASSSRAGGNQPQHF; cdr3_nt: TGTGCCAGCAGTTCCAGGGCGGGGGGAAATCAGCCCCAGCATTTT
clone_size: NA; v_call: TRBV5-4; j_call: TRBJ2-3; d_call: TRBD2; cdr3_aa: CASSPKGGTRGTDTQYF; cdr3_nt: TGTGCCAGCAGCCCTAAGGGAGGGACTAGGGGCACAGATACGCAGTATTTT
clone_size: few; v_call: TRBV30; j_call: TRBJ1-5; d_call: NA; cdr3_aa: CAWSAEGAQPQHF; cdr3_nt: TGTGCCTGGAGTGCCGAGGGTGCACAGCCCCAGCATTTT
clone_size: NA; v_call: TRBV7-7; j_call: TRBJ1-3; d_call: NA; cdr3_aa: CASSSGTRLRDTIYF; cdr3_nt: TGTGCTAGCAGCTCCGGGACACGGCTTAGGGACACCATATATTTT
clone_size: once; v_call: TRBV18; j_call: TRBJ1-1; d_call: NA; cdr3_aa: CASSPRQSGITEAFF; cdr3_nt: TGTGCCAGCTCACCACGACAGTCAGGGATCACTGAAGCTTTCTTT
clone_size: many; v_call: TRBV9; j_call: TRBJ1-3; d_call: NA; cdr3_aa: CASSVDGGWSGNTIYF; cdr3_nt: TGTGCCAGCAGCGTAGACGGGGGGTGGTCTGGAAACACCATATATTTT
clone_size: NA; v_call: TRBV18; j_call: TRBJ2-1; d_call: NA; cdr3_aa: CATSGGYNEQFF; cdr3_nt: TGTGCCACCTCAGGGGGGTACAATGAGCAGTTCTTC
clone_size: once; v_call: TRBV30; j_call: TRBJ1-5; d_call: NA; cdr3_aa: CAWSGGNQPQHF; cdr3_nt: TGTGCCTGGAGTGGAGGGAATCAGCCCCAGCATTTT
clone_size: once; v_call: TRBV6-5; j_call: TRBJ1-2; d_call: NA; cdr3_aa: CASSYSMGSYGYTF; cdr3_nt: TGTGCCAGCAGTTACTCGATGGGGAGTTATGGCTACACCTTC
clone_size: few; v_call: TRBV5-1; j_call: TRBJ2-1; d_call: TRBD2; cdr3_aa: CASSTGGGSYNEQFF; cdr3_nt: TGCGCCAGCAGCACGGGAGGGGGCTCCTACAATGAGCAGTTCTTC
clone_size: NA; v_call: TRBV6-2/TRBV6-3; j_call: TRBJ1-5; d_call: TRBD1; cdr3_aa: CASSYSDRWQPQHF; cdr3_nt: TGTGCCAGCAGTTACTCGGACAGGTGGCAGCCCCAGCATTTT
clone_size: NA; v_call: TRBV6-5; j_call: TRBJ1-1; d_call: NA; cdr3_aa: CASGRGGRPTEAFF; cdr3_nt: TGTGCCAGCGGGCGGGGGGGCAGGCCCACTGAAGCTTTCTTT
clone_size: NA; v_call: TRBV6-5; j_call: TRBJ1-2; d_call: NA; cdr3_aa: CASSYLRQAGYTF; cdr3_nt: TGTGCCAGCAGTTACCTGAGACAGGCTGGCTACACCTTC
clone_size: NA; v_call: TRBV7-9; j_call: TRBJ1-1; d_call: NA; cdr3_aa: CASSLGGGVMGTEAFF; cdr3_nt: TGTGCCAGCAGCTTAGGAGGGGGGGTTATGGGCACTGAAGCTTTCTTT
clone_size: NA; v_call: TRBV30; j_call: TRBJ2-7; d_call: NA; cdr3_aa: CAWTGLTGEQYF; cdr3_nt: TGTGCCTGGACCGGACTGACAGGCGAGCAGTACTTC
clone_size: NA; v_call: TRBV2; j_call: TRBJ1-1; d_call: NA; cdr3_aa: CASMTEGRVGTEAFF; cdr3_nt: TGTGCCAGCATGACGGAGGGGAGGGTGGGTACTGAAGCTTTCTTT
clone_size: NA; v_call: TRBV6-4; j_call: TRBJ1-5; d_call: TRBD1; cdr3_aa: CASSDPADRGRNQPQHF; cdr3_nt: TGTGCCAGCAGTGACCCAGCGGACAGGGGGAGGAATCAGCCCCAGCATTTT
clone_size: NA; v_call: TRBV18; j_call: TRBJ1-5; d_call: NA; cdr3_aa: CASSPAGVNNQPQHF; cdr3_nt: TGTGCCAGCTCACCAGCAGGGGTCAACAATCAGCCCCAGCATTTT
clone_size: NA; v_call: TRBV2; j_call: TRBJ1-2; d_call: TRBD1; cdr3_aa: CASSPRGPGYTF; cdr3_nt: TGTGCCAGCAGCCCCAGGGGGCCTGGCTACACCTTC
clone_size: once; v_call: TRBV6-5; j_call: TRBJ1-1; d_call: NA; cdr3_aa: CASTLAGGNTEAFF; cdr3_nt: TGTGCCAGCACCCTGGCGGGAGGGAACACTGAAGCTTTCTTT
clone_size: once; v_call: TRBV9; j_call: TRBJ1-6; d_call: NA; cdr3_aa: CASSPSHSGGSNSPLHF; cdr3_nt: TGTGCCAGCAGCCCGTCTCACTCGGGGGGAAGTAATTCACCCCTCCACTTT
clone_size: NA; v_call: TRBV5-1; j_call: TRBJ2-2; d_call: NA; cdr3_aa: CASSPIPGDTGELFF; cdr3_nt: TGCGCCAGCAGCCCAATCCCAGGGGACACCGGGGAGCTGTTTTTT
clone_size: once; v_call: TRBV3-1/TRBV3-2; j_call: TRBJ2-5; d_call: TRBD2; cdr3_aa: CASSQVGLAVWETQYF; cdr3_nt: TGTGCCAGCAGCCAAGTGGGACTAGCTGTATGGGAGACCCAGTACTTC
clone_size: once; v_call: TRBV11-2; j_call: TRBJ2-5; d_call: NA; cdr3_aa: CASSLVAGETQYF; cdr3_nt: TGTGCCAGCAGCTTAGTGGCGGGAGAGACCCAGTACTTC
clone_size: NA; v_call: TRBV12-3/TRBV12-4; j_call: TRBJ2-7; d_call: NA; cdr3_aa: CASSHQGYEQYF; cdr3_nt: TGTGCCAGCAGTCACCAGGGGTACGAGCAGTACTTC
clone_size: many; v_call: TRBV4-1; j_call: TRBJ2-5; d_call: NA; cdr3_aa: CASSQDRVGAVAQYF; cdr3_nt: TGCGCCAGCAGCCAAGATCGGGTGGGGGCTGTGGCCCAGTACTTC
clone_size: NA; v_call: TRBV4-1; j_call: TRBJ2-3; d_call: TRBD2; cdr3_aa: CASSQDARTSGGLNTQYF; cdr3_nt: TGCGCCAGCAGCCAAGACGCTAGGACTAGCGGGGGTTTAAATACGCAGTATTTT
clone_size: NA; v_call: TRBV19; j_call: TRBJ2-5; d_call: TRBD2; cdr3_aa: CASSPGLGETQYF; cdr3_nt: TGTGCCAGTAGTCCGGGACTAGGAGAGACCCAGTACTTC
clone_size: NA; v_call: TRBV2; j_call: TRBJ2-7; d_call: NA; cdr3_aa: CASRGALYEQYF; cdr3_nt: TGTGCCAGCCGCGGAGCCCTGTACGAGCAGTACTTC
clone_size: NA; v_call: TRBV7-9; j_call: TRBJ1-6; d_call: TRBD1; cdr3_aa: CASSLERATGSLHF; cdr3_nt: TGTGCCAGCAGCTTAGAAAGGGCGACAGGGTCCCTCCACTTT
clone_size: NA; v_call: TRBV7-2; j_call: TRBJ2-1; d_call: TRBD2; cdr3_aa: CASSLELADNEQFF; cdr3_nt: TGTGCCAGCAGCTTAGAGCTAGCGGACAATGAGCAGTTCTTC
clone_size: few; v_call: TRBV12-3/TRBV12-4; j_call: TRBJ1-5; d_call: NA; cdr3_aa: CASSPTGYQPQHF; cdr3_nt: TGTGCCAGCAGTCCAACAGGGTATCAGCCCCAGCATTTT
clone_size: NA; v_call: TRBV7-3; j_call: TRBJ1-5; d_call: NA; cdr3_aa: CASSHLDRLNQPQHF; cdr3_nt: TGTGCCAGCAGTCACCTCGACAGGCTCAATCAGCCCCAGCATTTT
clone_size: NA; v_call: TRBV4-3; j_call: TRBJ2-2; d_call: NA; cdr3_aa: CASSQDLLMSGTGELFF; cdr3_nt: TGCGCCAGCAGCCAAGACTTACTAATGTCGGGCACCGGGGAGCTGTTTTTT
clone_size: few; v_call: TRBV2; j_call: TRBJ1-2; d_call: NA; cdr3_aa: CASSEPDIYGYTF; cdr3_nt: TGTGCCAGCAGTGAACCGGACATCTATGGCTACACCTTC
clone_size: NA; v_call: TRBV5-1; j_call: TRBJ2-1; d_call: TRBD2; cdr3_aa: CASSDPRGAGDSRSSYNEQFF; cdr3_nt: TGCGCCAGCAGCGATCCCCGGGGAGCGGGGGATTCTAGGAGCTCCTACAATGAGCAGTTCTTC